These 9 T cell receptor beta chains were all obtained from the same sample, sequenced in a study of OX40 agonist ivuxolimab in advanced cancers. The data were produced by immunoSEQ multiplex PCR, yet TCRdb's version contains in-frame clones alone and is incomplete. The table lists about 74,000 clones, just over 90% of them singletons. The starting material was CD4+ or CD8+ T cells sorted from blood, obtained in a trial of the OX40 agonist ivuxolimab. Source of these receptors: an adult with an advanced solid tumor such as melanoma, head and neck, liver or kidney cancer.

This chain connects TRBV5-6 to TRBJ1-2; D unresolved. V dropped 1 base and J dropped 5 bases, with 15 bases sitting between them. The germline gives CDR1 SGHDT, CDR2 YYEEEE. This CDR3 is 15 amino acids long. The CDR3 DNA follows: TGTGCCAGCAGCTTGTATTTTTCGGACCTATATGGCTACACCTTC. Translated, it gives CASSLYFSDLYGYTF.

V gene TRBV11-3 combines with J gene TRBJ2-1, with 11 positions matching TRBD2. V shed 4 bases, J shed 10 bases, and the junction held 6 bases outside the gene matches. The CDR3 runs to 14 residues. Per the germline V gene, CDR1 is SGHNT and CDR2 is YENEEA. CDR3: CASSSGTSGQEQFF. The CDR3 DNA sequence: TGTGCCAGCAGCTCCGGGACTAGCGGCCAGGAGCAGTTCTTC.

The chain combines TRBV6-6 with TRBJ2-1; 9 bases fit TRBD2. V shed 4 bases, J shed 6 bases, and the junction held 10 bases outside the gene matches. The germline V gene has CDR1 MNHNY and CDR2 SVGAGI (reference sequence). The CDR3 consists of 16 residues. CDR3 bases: TGTGCCAGCAGTTGGGTAGCGGGAGTTCTATCCAATGAGCAGTTCTTC. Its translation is CASSWVAGVLSNEQFF.

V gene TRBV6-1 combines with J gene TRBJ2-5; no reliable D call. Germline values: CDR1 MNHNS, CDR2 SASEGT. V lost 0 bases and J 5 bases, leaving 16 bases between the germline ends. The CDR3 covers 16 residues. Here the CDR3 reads CASSEARMSVQETQYF. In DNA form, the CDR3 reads TGTGCCAGCAGTGAAGCAAGGATGAGTGTCCAGGAGACCCAGTACTTC.

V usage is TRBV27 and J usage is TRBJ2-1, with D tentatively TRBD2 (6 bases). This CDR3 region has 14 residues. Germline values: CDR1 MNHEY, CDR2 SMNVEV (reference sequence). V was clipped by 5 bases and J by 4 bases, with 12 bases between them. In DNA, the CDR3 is TGTGCCAGCAGTCAGGTCGGGAGTTACAATGAGCAGTTCTTC. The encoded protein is CASSQVGSYNEQFF.

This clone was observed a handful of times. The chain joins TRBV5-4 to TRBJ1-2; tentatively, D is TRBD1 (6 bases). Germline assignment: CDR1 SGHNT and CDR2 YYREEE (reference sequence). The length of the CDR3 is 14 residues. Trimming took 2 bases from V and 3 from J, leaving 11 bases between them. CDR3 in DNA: TGTGCCAGCAGCTTAGGGACAAAGGACTATGGCTACACCTTC. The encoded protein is CASSLGTKDYGYTF.

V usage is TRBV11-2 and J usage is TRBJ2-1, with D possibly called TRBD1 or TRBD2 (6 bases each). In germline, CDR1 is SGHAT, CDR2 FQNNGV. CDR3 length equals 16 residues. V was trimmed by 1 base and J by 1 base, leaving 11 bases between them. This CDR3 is CASSLGGAMSYNEQFF. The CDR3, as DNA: TGTGCCAGCAGCTTAGGGGGGGCCATGTCCTACAATGAGCAGTTCTTC.

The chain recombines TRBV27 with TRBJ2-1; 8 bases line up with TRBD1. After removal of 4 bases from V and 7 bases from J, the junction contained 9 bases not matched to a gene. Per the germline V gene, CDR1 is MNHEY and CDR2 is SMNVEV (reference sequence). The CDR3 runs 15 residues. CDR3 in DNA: TGTGCCAGCAGTTCGCGGGACAGGAGGGGGAATGAGCAGTTCTTC. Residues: CASSSRDRRGNEQFF.

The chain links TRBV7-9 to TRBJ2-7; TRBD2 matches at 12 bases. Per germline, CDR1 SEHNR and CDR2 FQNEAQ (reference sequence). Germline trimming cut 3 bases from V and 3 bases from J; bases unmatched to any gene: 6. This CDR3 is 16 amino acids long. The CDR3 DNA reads TGTGCCAGCAGCTTGACGACTAGCGGGAGATACTACGAGCAGTACTTC. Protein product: CASSLTTSGRYYEQYF.